This is a list of T cell receptor beta chains from one sample in a study of chemoradiotherapy in HPV16-positive cancers. Sequencing was performed with immunoSEQ multiplex PCR; in TCRdb, only in-frame clones are kept and a portion is missing. The sample contains about 10,000 clones, 65% to 80% of which appear only once. The sample here was tumor tissue, taken from a patient who underwent chemoradiotherapy. The origin of the receptors is a human donor with HPV-associated anogenital cancer. CDR3s include the opening cysteine and the closing phenylalanine or tryptophan. D genes are given only for firm matches. Not every row has a clone size; where given, it reads once, few, many or a size class.

CDR3 protein	CDR3 DNA	J gene	CDR3 length	clone size	D gene	V gene
CASSLETATYEQYF	TGCGCCAGCAGCCTTGAGACCGCGACCTACGAGCAGTACTTC	TRBJ2-7	14	.	.	TRBV4-1
CASSLDRAYEQYF	TGTGCCAGCAGCTTGGACAGGGCCTACGAGCAGTACTTC	TRBJ2-7	13	.	TRBD1	TRBV7-2
CASSLLSYSEAFF	TGTGCCAGCAGCCTCTTAAGCTACTCTGAAGCTTTCTTT	TRBJ1-1	13	.	.	TRBV7-8
CASKRARQGRLYGYTF	TGTGCCAGCAAAAGGGCCAGGCAGGGGCGTCTCTATGGCTACACCTTC	TRBJ1-2	16	.	.	TRBV28
CASIGSRTPPSPLHF	TGTGCCAGCATTGGAAGTCGCACCCCGCCCTCACCCCTCCACTTT	TRBJ1-6	15	.	.	TRBV2
CSVTQGNTEAFF	TGCAGCGTGACACAGGGGAACACTGAAGCTTTCTTT	TRBJ1-1	12	.	.	TRBV29-1
CASSDQGEKEYF	TGTGCCAGCAGTGACCAGGGGGAAAAGGAGTACTTC	TRBJ2-7	12	.	TRBD1	TRBV6-1
CASSSVGGANTGELFF	TGCGCCAGCAGCTCGGTGGGCGGGGCTAACACCGGGGAGCTGTTTTTT	TRBJ2-2	16	.	.	TRBV4-1
CASSYSDSTEAFF	TGTGCCAGCAGTTACTCTGACAGCACTGAAGCTTTCTTT	TRBJ1-1	13	.	.	TRBV6-6
CASSLELGSPPLHF	TGTGCCAGCAGCTTAGAGCTCGGGAGCCCACCCCTCCACTTT	TRBJ1-6	14	.	.	TRBV7-8
CSVEDRARSEAFF	TGCAGCGTTGAAGATCGGGCCCGCTCTGAAGCTTTCTTT	TRBJ1-1	13	.	.	TRBV29-1
CASSLNPGGGSPLHF	TGTGCCAGCAGCTTAAACCCAGGGGGTGGGTCACCCCTCCACTTT	TRBJ1-6	15	.	TRBD1	TRBV7-2
CASSQDIGSEQFF	TGTGCCAGCAGCCAAGATATCGGGAGTGAGCAGTTCTTC	TRBJ2-1	13	.	.	TRBV14
CASSITGGAEKLFF	TGTGCCAGTAGTATAACAGGGGGAGCTGAAAAACTGTTTTTT	TRBJ1-4	14	few	TRBD1	TRBV19
CASSYLFGTGAEAFF	TGTGCCAGCAGTTATCTGTTCGGGACAGGGGCTGAAGCTTTCTTT	TRBJ1-1	15	.	TRBD1	TRBV6-5
CASNTRDSGYTF	TGTGCCAGCAACACCCGGGACAGCGGCTACACCTTC	TRBJ1-2	12	.	TRBD1	TRBV5-6
CASSGGVTYEQYF	TGCGCCAGCAGCGGCGGGGTTACCTACGAGCAGTACTTC	TRBJ2-7	13	.	.	TRBV4-1
CASSEGQGDYGYTF	TGTGCCAGCAGTGAAGGACAGGGGGACTATGGCTACACCTTC	TRBJ1-2	14	few	TRBD1	TRBV6-1
CASRLQGNTQYF	TGTGCCAGCAGGCTACAGGGAAATACGCAGTATTTT	TRBJ2-3	12	.	.	TRBV5-8
CASSQGLTYEQYF	TGTGCCAGCAGCCAAGGACTTACCTACGAGCAGTACTTC	TRBJ2-7	13	few	.	TRBV5-6
CASSQESSGFLEQYF	TGTGCCAGCAGTCAAGAGTCTTCAGGTTTTTTGGAGCAGTACTTC	TRBJ2-7	15	medium-sized	.	TRBV7-9
CASSYGAASGNTIYF	TGTGCCAGCAGTTACGGGGCGGCCTCTGGAAACACCATATATTTT	TRBJ1-3	15	.	.	TRBV6-5
CASSFGQADTQYF	TGTGCCAGCAGCTTTGGACAGGCAGATACGCAGTATTTT	TRBJ2-3	13	.	TRBD1	TRBV7-2
CASSGMDRGHQPQHF	TGTGCCAGCAGTGGGATGGACAGGGGGCATCAGCCCCAGCATTTT	TRBJ1-5	15	.	TRBD1	TRBV6-5
CASSPRTGIEATNEKLFF	TGTGCCAGCTCACCGCGGACAGGGATCGAGGCAACTAATGAAAAACTGTTTTTT	TRBJ1-4	18	.	TRBD1	TRBV18
CASSPPTRQTSNEQFF	TGTGCCAGCTCTCCCCCCACGAGGCAGACCTCCAATGAGCAGTTCTTC	TRBJ2-1	16	.	.	TRBV18
CASSSRNTEAFF	TGCGCCAGCAGTTCCAGGAACACTGAAGCTTTCTTT	TRBJ1-1	12	.	.	TRBV10-1
CASSHLGEKLFF	TGTGCCAGCTCACACCTTGGAGAAAAACTGTTTTTT	TRBJ1-4	12	.	.	TRBV18
CASSVGGSELTYEQYF	TGTGCCAGCAGCGTAGGGGGTTCCGAGCTAACCTACGAGCAGTACTTC	TRBJ2-7	16	.	.	TRBV9
CASSSPATANTEAFF	TGTGCCAGCAGCTCTCCAGCGACGGCGAACACTGAAGCTTTCTTT	TRBJ1-1	15	.	.	TRBV7-2
CASSQDERGGEQYF	TGTGCCAGCAGCCAAGATGAGCGGGGGGGCGAGCAGTACTTC	TRBJ2-7	14	.	TRBD2	TRBV4-2
CASRARQGIPTGELFF	TGTGCCAGCAGGGCGAGACAGGGAATCCCCACCGGGGAGCTGTTTTTT	TRBJ2-2	16	.	TRBD1	TRBV11-2
CASSRLGSGDTQYF	TGCGCCAGCAGCAGGCTGGGGTCTGGGGATACGCAGTATTTT	TRBJ2-3	14	.	.	TRBV5-1
CASSLDRRYGYTF	TGCGCCAGCAGCTTGGACAGGCGCTATGGCTACACCTTC	TRBJ1-2	13	once	.	TRBV5-1
CASSLIGGEQYF	TGTGCCAGCAGCTTGATAGGGGGCGAGCAGTACTTC	TRBJ2-7	12	.	.	TRBV5-5
CASSLYGDHGDQPQHF	TGCGCCAGCAGCCTCTATGGGGACCATGGGGATCAGCCCCAGCATTTT	TRBJ1-5	16	few	.	TRBV4-1
CASSPNLAGDTGELFF	TGCGCCAGCAGCCCCAACTTGGCAGGGGACACCGGGGAGCTGTTTTTT	TRBJ2-2	16	medium-sized	.	TRBV5-1
CASSQLNTPLHF	TGTGCCAGCAGCCAGCTTAACACACCCCTCCACTTT	TRBJ1-6	12	.	.	TRBV7-9
CASNPQGLNNEQFF	TGCGCCAGCAACCCACAGGGCTTAAACAATGAGCAGTTCTTC	TRBJ2-1	14	.	.	TRBV5-1
CASTMDAGTAGYTF	TGCGCCAGCACCATGGATGCAGGGACGGCTGGCTACACCTTC	TRBJ1-2	14	.	.	TRBV5-1
CASSSSRGNTIYF	TGTGCCAGCAGCTCCAGCAGGGGAAACACCATATATTTT	TRBJ1-3	13	.	.	TRBV14
CASSPAGGTDEQYF	TGTGCCAGCAGCCCTGCCGGGGGAACGGATGAGCAGTACTTC	TRBJ2-7	14	.	.	TRBV9
CASSFRETQYF	TGTGCCAGCAGTTTCCGAGAGACCCAGTACTTC	TRBJ2-5	11	few	.	TRBV28
CASSRWGIVDEAFF	TGTGCCAGCAGCCGCTGGGGGATCGTGGATGAAGCTTTCTTT	TRBJ1-1	14	.	.	TRBV14
CASSVSDYEQYF	TGTGCCAGCAGTGTCAGTGACTACGAGCAGTACTTC	TRBJ2-7	12	few	.	TRBV2
CASSLTGTSGGSWDEQYF	TGCGCCAGCAGCCTGACCGGGACTAGCGGGGGGTCCTGGGACGAGCAGTACTTC	TRBJ2-7	18	few	TRBD2	TRBV5-5
CASSSSLGTNTGELFF	TGTGCCAGCAGTTCATCACTAGGGACTAACACCGGGGAGCTGTTTTTT	TRBJ2-2	16	.	.	TRBV6-5
CASLGGFSGYTF	TGTGCCAGCCTCGGGGGATTCTCTGGCTACACCTTC	TRBJ1-2	12	.	.	TRBV25-1
CASSQIGTPREAFF	TGTGCCAGCAGCCAAATAGGGACACCACGCGAAGCTTTCTTT	TRBJ1-1	14	.	.	TRBV7-8
CASSPWFEGSTDTQYF	TGTGCCAGCAGTCCGTGGTTCGAGGGGAGCACAGATACGCAGTATTTT	TRBJ2-3	16	few	.	TRBV2
CASSLDRDIYGYTF	TGTGCCAGCAGTTTAGACAGGGACATCTATGGCTACACCTTC	TRBJ1-2	14	.	TRBD1	TRBV6-5
CASSQGQRDEKLFF	TGTGCCAGCAGCCAAGGACAGAGGGATGAAAAACTGTTTTTT	TRBJ1-4	14	.	.	TRBV7-8
CASSFRDGYTF	TGTGCCAGCAGTTTTAGGGATGGCTACACCTTC	TRBJ1-2	11	.	.	TRBV28